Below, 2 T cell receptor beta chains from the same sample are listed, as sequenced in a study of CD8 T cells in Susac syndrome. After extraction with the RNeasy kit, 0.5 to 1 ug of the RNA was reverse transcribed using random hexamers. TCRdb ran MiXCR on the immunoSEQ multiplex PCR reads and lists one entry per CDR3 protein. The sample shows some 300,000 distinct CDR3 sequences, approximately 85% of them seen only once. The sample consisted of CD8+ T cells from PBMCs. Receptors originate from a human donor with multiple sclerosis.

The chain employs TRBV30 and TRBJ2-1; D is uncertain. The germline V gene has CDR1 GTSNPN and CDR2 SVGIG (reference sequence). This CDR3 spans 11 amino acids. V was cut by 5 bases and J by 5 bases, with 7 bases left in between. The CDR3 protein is CAWGFDNEQFF. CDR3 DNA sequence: TGTGCCTGGGGTTTCGACAATGAGCAGTTCTTC. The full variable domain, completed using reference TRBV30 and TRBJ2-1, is SQTIHQWPATLVQPVGSPLSLECTVEGTSNPNLYWYRQAAGRGLQLLFYSVGIGQISSEVPQNLSASRPQDRQFILSSKKLLLSDSGFYLCAWGFDNEQFFGPGTRLTVL.

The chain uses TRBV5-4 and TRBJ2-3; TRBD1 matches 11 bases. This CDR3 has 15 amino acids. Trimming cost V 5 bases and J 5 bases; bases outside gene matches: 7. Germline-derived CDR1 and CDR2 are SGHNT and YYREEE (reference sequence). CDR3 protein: CASSPADRGQDTQYF. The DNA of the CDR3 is TGTGCCAGCAGTCCGGCGGACAGGGGGCAAGATACGCAGTATTTT.